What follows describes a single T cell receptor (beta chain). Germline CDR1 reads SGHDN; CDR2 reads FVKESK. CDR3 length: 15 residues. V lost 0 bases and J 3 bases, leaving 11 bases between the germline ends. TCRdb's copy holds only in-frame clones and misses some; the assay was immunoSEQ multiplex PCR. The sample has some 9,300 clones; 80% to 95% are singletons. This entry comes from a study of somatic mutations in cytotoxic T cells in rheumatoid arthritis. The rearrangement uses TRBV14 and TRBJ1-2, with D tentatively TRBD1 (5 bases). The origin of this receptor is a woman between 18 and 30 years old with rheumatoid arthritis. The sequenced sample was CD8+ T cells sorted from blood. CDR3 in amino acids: CASSQEGQGDYGYTF. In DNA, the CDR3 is TGTGCCAGCAGCCAAGAGGGCCAAGGGGACTATGGCTACACCTTC.